The sequence of this T cell receptor (beta chain) was determined in a study of OX40 agonist ivuxolimab in advanced cancers. The length of the CDR3 is 14 residues. V was trimmed by 6 bases and J by 7 bases, leaving 18 bases between them. CDR1 SGHAT and CDR2 FQNNGV come from the germline V gene. The assay was immunoSEQ multiplex PCR, and TCRdb's table has in-frame clones only and misses some. This sample has 72,000 or so clones, with roughly 80% found just once. The rearrangement joins TRBV11-2 to TRBJ1-2; D unresolved. Here the sequenced sample was CD4+ or CD8+ T cells sorted from blood, taken in a trial of the OX40 agonist ivuxolimab. The receptor comes from an adult with an advanced solid tumor such as melanoma, head and neck, liver or kidney cancer. The CDR3: CASRPFGELTGYTF. As DNA, the CDR3 is TGTGCCAGCAGACCCTTTGGGGAGCTAACTGGCTACACCTTC. The full variable domain, with the rest looked up from reference TRBV11-2 and TRBJ1-2, is EAGVAQSPRYKIIEKRQSVAFWCNPISGHATLYWYQQILGQGPKLLIQFQNNGVVDDSQLPKDRFSAERLKGVDSTLKIQPAKLEDSAVYLCASRPFGELTGYTFGSGTRLTVV.